This T cell receptor beta chain was profiled in a study of blood T cell repertoires in COVID-19. In the study overall: The origin of the acute and convalescent COVID-19 samples was the United States, Italy and Spain. PBMCs, B-cell-depleted T cells, or T cells were the source of the cDNA or gDNA that made up the material.

The germline V and J ends were trimmed by 1 base and 4 bases, with 8 bases remaining between them. This CDR3 contains 14 residues. Per the germline V gene, CDR1 is SGHRS and CDR2 is YFSETQ. Authors' analysis steps: Nucleated cell number was recorded as an estimate derived from reference gene primer amplification. The table came from immunoSEQ multiplex PCR; TCRdb's copy has only in-frame clones and leaves some out. The V and J calls and the clone size are those of that table, but D and trimming were determined from the DNA. The sample has about 87,000 clones; around 87% are singletons. This clone appeared a single time.

The TCR comes from a man aged 40-49 years with acute or convalescent COVID-19. The material sequenced was peripheral blood. The gene calls are TRBV5-1 and TRBJ2-2, with D possibly matching TRBD1 (5 bases). CDR3 amino acids: CASSLRQSTGELFF. The CDR3 DNA is TGCGCCAGCAGCTTGAGACAGTCCACCGGGGAGCTGTTTTTT.